Listed here are 4 T cell receptor beta chains from one sample, sequenced in a study of blood T cells in healthy people across ages. PCR was performed a second time for about 7 to 12 cycles using a sample-barcoded 5' primer and a J-beta primer mix. In TCRdb, the 5' RACE reads were re-called with MiXCR into one record per CDR3 protein. The sample lists around 780,000 distinct CDR3 sequences, about 61% occurring once. Sample: blood. Receptor source: a man aged 35-49 years in good health.

The J gene is TRBJ2-1, the V gene TRBV5-1; unclear D gene. Per germline, CDR1 SGHRS and CDR2 YFSETQ. This CDR3 spans 16 amino acids. Trimming cost V 0 bases and J 0 bases, with 10 bases left between them. CDR3 nucleotides: TGCGCCAGCAGCTTGGGGTCTCGGAGCTCCTACAATGAGCAGTTCTTC. Translation: CASSLGSRSSYNEQFF.

The chain has TRBV28 and TRBJ2-7; 10 positions match TRBD2. The trim removed 11 bases at V and 3 bases at J, leaving 10 bases unmatched. Germline CDR1 is MDHEN and CDR2 is SYDVKM. The length of the CDR3 is 14 residues. In DNA form, the CDR3 reads TGTGCCGCCACGACTAGCGGGTTATACTACGAGCAGTACTTC. Its protein is CAATTSGLYYEQYF.

The chain has TRBV7-9 and TRBJ2-4, with D possibly TRBD2 on 6 matching bases. From germline, CDR1 is SEHNR and CDR2 FQNEAQ (reference sequence). CDR3 length: 14 residues. V lost 9 bases to trimming and J lost 0 bases, with 12 bases between them. The DNA of the CDR3 is TGTGCCAGTGGTCTGGAGGGAGCCAAAAACATTCAGTACTTC. As protein: CASGLEGAKNIQYF.

CDR3 DNA: TGCAGTGCCCTCGGGACATTAGACAATGAGCAGTTCTTC. Amino acid sequence: CSALGTLDNEQFF. This chain connects TRBV20-1 to TRBJ2-1; TRBD1 is a possible D gene (6 bases). With 6 bases removed from V and 5 bases from J, the gap between germline ends came to 14 bases. The V gene's germline CDR1 is DFQATT and CDR2 SNEGSKA (reference sequence). This CDR3 region has 13 residues.